This T cell receptor (beta chain) appears in the sequencing data of a study of early T cells in non-severe SARS-CoV-2 infection. The study's findings and limits: Using VDJdb, the matching emphasized anti-spike CD8 responses while missing private and CD4 specificities.

As part of library construction, unique molecular identifiers were attached to individual cDNA molecules. TCRdb reanalysed the 5' RACE reads using MiXCR and keeps one entry per CDR3 protein. The sample records 84,000 or so distinct CDR3 sequences, about 12% being singletons. This clonotype was counted ten times or more. Its antigen is not identified. CDR3 length: 14 residues. The germline V and J ends were trimmed by 5 bases and 1 base, with 9 bases remaining between them. Germline V gene data show CDR1 as SGHTA and CDR2 as FQGTGA. Sequenced sample: whole blood. The chain recombines TRBV7-3 with TRBJ2-1, with D perhaps TRBD1 (6 bases). The TCR sequence derives from an adult who was a healthcare worker with PCR-confirmed SARS-CoV-2 infection or an uninfected control (not recorded which). The CDR3 region has the DNA TGTGCCAGCAGCCCCACAGGGTCCTACAATGAGCAGTTCTTC. It specifies CASSPTGSYNEQFF.